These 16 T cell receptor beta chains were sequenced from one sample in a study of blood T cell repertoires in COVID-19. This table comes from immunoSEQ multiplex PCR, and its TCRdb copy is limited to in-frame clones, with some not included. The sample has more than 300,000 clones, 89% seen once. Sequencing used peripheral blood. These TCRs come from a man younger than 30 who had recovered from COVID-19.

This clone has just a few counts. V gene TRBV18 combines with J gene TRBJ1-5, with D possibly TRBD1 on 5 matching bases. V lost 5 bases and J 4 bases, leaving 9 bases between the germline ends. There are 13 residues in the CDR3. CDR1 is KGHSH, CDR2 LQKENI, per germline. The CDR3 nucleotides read TGTGCCAGCTCAACGACAGTAAATCAGCCCCAGCATTTT. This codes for CASSTTVNQPQHF.

CDR3 bases: TGTGCCAGCTCACCCAAGGGCCAGGGCATGAACACTGAAGCTTTCTTT. Translation gives CASSPKGQGMNTEAFF. The rearrangement uses TRBV18 and TRBJ1-1; the D gene is possibly TRBD1 (5 bases). Germline lookup yields CDR1 KGHSH and CDR2 LQKENI. CDR3 length equals 16 residues. Trimming left V 3 bases short and J 0 bases short, with 14 bases between.

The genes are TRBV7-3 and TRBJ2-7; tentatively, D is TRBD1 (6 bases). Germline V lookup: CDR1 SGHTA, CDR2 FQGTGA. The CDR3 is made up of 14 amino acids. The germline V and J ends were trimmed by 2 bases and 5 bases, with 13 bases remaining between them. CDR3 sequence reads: CASSLGYRANEQYF. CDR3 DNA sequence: TGTGCCAGCAGCTTAGGGTACAGGGCCAACGAGCAGTACTTC.

Here the CDR3 reads CASSEALEDRGQETQYF. Written as DNA, the CDR3 is TGTGCCAGCAGTGAAGCGCTGGAGGACAGGGGACAAGAGACCCAGTACTTC. This chain uses TRBV6-1 with TRBJ2-5; 9 positions agree with TRBD1. The V gene end was trimmed by 0 bases and the J gene end by 2 bases; junction bases not matched to a gene: 7. CDR1 and CDR2 from the germline V gene are MNHNS and SASEGT. This CDR3 is 17 amino acids long.

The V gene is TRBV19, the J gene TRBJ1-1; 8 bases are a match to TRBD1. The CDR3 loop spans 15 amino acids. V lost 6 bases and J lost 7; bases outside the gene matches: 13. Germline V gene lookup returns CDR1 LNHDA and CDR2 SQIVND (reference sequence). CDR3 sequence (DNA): TGTGCCAGTAGCGAGACAGGGGCTATCCGGAATGAAGCTTTCTTT. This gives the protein CASSETGAIRNEAFF.

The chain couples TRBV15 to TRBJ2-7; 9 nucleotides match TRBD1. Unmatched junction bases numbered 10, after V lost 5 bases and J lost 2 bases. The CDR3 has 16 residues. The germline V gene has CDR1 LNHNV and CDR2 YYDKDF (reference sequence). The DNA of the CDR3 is TGTGCCACCAGCCCAACAGGGGGCTCTGGAACCTACGAGCAGTACTTC. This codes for CATSPTGGSGTYEQYF. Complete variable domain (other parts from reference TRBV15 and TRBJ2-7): DAMVIQNPRYQVTQFGKPVTLSCSQTLNHNVMYWYQQKSSQAPKLLFHYYDKDFNNEADTPDNFQSRRPNTSFCFLDIRSPGLGDTAMYLCATSPTGGSGTYEQYFGPGTRLTVT.

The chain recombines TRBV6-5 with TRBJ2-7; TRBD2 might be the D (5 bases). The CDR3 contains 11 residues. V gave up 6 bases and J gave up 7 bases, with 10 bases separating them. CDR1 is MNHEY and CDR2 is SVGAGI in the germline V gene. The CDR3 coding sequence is TGTGCCAGCAGCTCTCCGGGGGAGCAGTACTTC. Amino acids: CASSSPGEQYF.

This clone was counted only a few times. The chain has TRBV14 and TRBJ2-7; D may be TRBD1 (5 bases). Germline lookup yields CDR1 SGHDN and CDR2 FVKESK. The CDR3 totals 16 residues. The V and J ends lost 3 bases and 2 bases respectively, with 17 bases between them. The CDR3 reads CASSHTFGQGPYEQYF. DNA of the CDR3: TGTGCCAGCAGCCACACTTTCGGCCAGGGCCCCTACGAGCAGTACTTC. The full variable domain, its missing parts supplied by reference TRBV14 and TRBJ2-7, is EAGVTQFPSHSVIEKGQTVTLRCDPISGHDNLYWYRRVMGKEIKFLLHFVKESKQDESGMPNNRFLAERTGGTYSTLKVQPAELEDSGVYFCASSHTFGQGPYEQYFGPGTRLTVT.

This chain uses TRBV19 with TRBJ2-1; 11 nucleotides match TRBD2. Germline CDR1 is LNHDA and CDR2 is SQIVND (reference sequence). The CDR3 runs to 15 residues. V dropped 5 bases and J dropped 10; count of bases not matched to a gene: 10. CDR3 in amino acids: CASSPLAGAGGEQFF. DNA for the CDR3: TGTGCCAGTAGTCCACTAGCGGGGGCAGGCGGGGAGCAGTTCTTC.

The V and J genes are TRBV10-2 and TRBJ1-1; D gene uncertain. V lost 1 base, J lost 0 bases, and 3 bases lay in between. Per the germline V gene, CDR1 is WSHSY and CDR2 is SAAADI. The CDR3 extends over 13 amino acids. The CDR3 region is CASSELVNTEAFF. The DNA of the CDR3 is TGCGCCAGCAGTGAGTTAGTGAACACTGAAGCTTTCTTT.

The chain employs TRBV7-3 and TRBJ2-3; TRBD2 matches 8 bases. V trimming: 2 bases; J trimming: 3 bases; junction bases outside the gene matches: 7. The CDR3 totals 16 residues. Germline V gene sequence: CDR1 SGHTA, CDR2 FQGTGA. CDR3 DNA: TGTGCCAGCAGCTTACGCGCTAGCGGGCTGACAGATACGCAGTATTTT. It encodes CASSLRASGLTDTQYF. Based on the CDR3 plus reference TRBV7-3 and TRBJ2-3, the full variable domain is GAGVSQTPSNKVTEKGKYVELRCDPISGHTALYWYRQSLGQGPEFLIYFQGTGAADDSGLPNDRFFAVRPEGSVSTLKIQRTERGDSAVYLCASSLRASGLTDTQYFGPGTRLTVL.

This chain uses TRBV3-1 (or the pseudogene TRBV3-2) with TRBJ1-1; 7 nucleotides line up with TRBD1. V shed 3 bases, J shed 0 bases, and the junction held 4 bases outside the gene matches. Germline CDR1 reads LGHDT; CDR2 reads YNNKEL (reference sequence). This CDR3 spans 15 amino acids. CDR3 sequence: CASSHRQGMNTEAFF. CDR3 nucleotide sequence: TGTGCCAGCAGCCACCGACAGGGAATGAACACTGAAGCTTTCTTT.

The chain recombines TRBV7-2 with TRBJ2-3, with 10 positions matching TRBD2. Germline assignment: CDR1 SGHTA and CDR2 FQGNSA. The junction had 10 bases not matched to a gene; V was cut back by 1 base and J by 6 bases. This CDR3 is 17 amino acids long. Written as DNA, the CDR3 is TGTGCCAGCAGCTTAGTCCGTCTAGCGGGGGTGGCGGATACGCAGTATTTT. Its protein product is CASSLVRLAGVADTQYF.

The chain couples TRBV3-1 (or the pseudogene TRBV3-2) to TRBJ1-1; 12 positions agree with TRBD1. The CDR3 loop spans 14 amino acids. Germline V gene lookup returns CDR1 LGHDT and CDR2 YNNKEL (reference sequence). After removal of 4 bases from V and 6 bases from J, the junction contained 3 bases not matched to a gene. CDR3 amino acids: CASSLGQGAAEAFF. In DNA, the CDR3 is TGTGCCAGCAGCCTGGGACAGGGGGCAGCTGAAGCTTTCTTT.

CDR3 amino acids: CAWSNLTWGRGHRNGYTF. CDR3 nucleotides: TGTGCCTGGAGTAACCTAACCTGGGGCAGGGGGCATAGGAATGGCTACACCTTC. V usage is TRBV30 and J usage is TRBJ1-2, with 8 positions matching TRBD1. This CDR3 has 18 residues. The germline gives CDR1 GTSNPN, CDR2 SVGIG (reference sequence). J was trimmed by 6 bases and V by 2 bases; bases with no gene match: 20.

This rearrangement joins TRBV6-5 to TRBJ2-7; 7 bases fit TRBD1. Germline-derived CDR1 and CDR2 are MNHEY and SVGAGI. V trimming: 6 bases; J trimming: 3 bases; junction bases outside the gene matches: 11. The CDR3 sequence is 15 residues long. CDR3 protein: CASRGDRPRNYEQYF. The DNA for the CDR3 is TGTGCCAGCAGGGGGGACAGACCAAGGAACTACGAGCAGTACTTC.